This T cell receptor beta chain was captured in a study of blood T cells in healthy people across ages. This clonotype was counted a few times. Combining a sample-barcoded 5' primer with a J-beta primer mix, a second PCR ran for 7 to 11 cycles. TCRdb reprocessed the 5' RACE reads via MiXCR and lists one record per CDR3 protein. The data contain roughly 2 million distinct CDR3 sequences, around 50% of them singletons. The sequence was obtained from a woman aged 40 to 50 in good health. Sequenced: blood.

For the CDR3, the DNA is TGTGCCAGCAGCTACTTTCCCCCGGGACTAGCGGCGCCTCGGTCGTACAATGAGCAGTTCTTC. This encodes CASSYFPPGLAAPRSYNEQFF. The V call is TRBV27, the J call TRBJ2-1; 11 bases fit TRBD2. Trimming took 6 bases from V and 4 from J; bases not matched to a gene: 23. Germline V CDR1 and CDR2: MNHEY, SMNVEV (reference sequence). This CDR3 region has 21 residues.